These 10 T cell receptor beta chains came from one sample sequenced in a study of beta chain features in type 1 diabetes. Expressed TCRB transcripts were sequenced because the entire RNA isolate underwent reverse transcription. Here immunoSEQ multiplex PCR was the method, and the copy in TCRdb shows in-frame clones only, minus some. This table has 200,000 to 300,000 clones, 25% to 30% appearing once. Sequencing used central memory CD4+ T cells from blood. These receptors were collected from a man aged 25 to 45 in good health.

This clone was picked up a small number of times. The CDR3 is CASSLSNSQETQYF. In DNA form, the CDR3 reads TGTGCCAGCAGTTTATCTAACAGCCAAGAGACCCAGTACTTC. The genes are TRBV28 and TRBJ2-5; D is unresolved. CDR1 and CDR2 (germline): MDHEN, SYDVKM. This CDR3 contains 14 residues. V lost 1 base to trimming and J lost 1 base, with 7 bases between them.

The rearrangement links TRBV6-5 to TRBJ2-7; TRBD1 matches at 7 bases. From germline, CDR1 is MNHEY and CDR2 SVGAGI. With 6 bases clipped from V and 2 bases from J, the junction kept 7 bases outside the gene matches. The CDR3 covers 14 residues. For the CDR3, the DNA is TGTGCCAGCAGCTACACAGGGGTACCCTACGAGCAGTACTTC. It codes for CASSYTGVPYEQYF.

For this clone: This CDR3 is also generated by other DNA sequences in the sample. The chain carries TRBV6-5 and TRBJ2-7; 9 nucleotides line up with TRBD1. With V trimmed by 6 bases and J by 7 bases, 7 bases remained unmatched. This CDR3 is 13 amino acids long. Germline CDR1 reads MNHEY; CDR2 reads SVGAGI. This CDR3 reads CASRDRGSGEQYF. As DNA, the CDR3 is TGTGCCAGCAGGGACAGGGGATCAGGGGAGCAGTACTTC.

This clone was seen a handful of times. The chain employs TRBV29-1 and TRBJ2-2; 11 bases fit TRBD1. The germline CDR1 and CDR2 sequences are SQVTM and ANQGSEA. The CDR3 is made up of 15 amino acids. Trimming at V came to 6 bases and at J to 6 bases, leaving 9 bases not matched to a gene. CDR3 nucleotide sequence: TGCAGCGTCCCGGGGACAGGGGGAGGGTCCGGGGAGCTGTTTTTT. Its translation: CSVPGTGGGSGELFF.

J is TRBJ2-3 and V is TRBV30; TRBD2 aligns across 11 bases. CDR3 length: 11 amino acids. CDR1 and CDR2 (germline): GTSNPN, SVGIG (reference sequence). Trimming cost V 2 bases and J 12 bases; bases outside gene matches: 1. The chain's CDR3 is CAWSLAGGQYF. Written as DNA, the CDR3 is TGTGCCTGGAGTCTAGCGGGGGGCCAGTATTTT.

This clone has just a few counts. The rearrangement joins TRBV4-3 to TRBJ2-3; D ambiguous. CDR1 is LGHNA, CDR2 YSLEER, per germline. The V end lost 0 bases, the J end lost 0 bases, and 7 bases lay between the germline ends. The CDR3 runs to 15 residues. The CDR3: CASSQDLDSTDTQYF. In DNA form, the CDR3 reads TGCGCCAGCAGCCAAGATCTGGATAGCACAGATACGCAGTATTTT.

The chain employs TRBV27 and TRBJ1-6, with D uncertain. CDR1 is MNHEY and CDR2 is SMNVEV in the germline V gene (reference sequence). V gave up 3 bases and J gave up 3 bases, with 9 bases separating them. This CDR3 is 15 amino acids long. The CDR3 region has the DNA TGTGCCAGCAGTTTCAAGGATTACTATAATTCACCCCTCCACTTT. The encoded protein is CASSFKDYYNSPLHF.

Concerning this clone itself: The same CDR3 is also encoded by other DNA sequences in this sample. The chain recombines TRBV11-2 with TRBJ2-1, with 7 bases identical to TRBD2. The CDR3 extends over 16 amino acids. CDR1 is SGHAT and CDR2 is FQNNGV in the germline V gene. Germline trimming cut 2 bases from V and 4 bases from J; bases unmatched to any gene: 8. In nucleotides, the CDR3 is TGTGCCAGCAGCTTAAGACTAGCTGGGATTTACAATGAGCAGTTCTTC. Translated: CASSLRLAGIYNEQFF.

This clone occurred a few times. The chain joins TRBV2 to TRBJ1-1, with 11 bases that match TRBD1. The V segment lost 7 bases and the J segment 1 base; nucleotides outside the gene matches: 2. Germline CDR1 and CDR2: SNHLY and FYNNEI. CDR3 length: 14 residues. The CDR3 protein is CASTGTGGNTEAFF. The CDR3 bases are TGTGCCAGCACTGGGACAGGGGGGAACACTGAAGCTTTCTTT.

This rearrangement joins TRBV5-1 to TRBJ2-3, with D perhaps TRBD2 (6 bases). Germline CDR1 SGHRS, CDR2 YFSETQ. This CDR3 is 15 amino acids long. Trimming stripped 0 bases from V and 5 bases from J, with 13 bases between. This CDR3 is CASSLASGGGDTQYF. Here the CDR3 DNA reads TGCGCCAGCAGCTTGGCTTCCGGGGGAGGAGATACGCAGTATTTT.